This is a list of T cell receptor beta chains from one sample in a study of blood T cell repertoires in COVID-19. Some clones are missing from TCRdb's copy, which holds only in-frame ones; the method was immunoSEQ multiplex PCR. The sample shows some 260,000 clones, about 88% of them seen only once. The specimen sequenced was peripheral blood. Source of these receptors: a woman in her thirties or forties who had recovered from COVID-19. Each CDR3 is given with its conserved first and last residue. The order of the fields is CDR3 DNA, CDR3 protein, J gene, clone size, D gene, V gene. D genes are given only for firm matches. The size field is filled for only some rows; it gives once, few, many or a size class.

cdr3_nt: TGTGCCAGCAGCCCGGGGACGGACAGGATCAATTCACCCCTCCACTTT; cdr3_aa: CASSPGTDRINSPLHF; j_call: TRBJ1-6; clone_size: few; d_call: TRBD1; v_call: TRBV5-4
cdr3_nt: TGTGCCAGCAGTTACAGACTAGTTGGGTCCTACAATGAGCAGTTCTTC; cdr3_aa: CASSYRLVGSYNEQFF; j_call: TRBJ2-1; clone_size: -; d_call: -; v_call: TRBV6-2/TRBV6-3
cdr3_nt: TGTGCCAGCAGTTTCCCAGCGGGAGCAGATACGCAGTATTTT; cdr3_aa: CASSFPAGADTQYF; j_call: TRBJ2-3; clone_size: -; d_call: TRBD2; v_call: TRBV6-2/TRBV6-3
cdr3_nt: TGCAGCGTTGAGGAGGGCGGCGGAAGCAATCAGCCCCAGCATTTT; cdr3_aa: CSVEEGGGSNQPQHF; j_call: TRBJ1-5; clone_size: -; d_call: -; v_call: TRBV29-1
cdr3_nt: TGTGCCTGGAGTGCCCTAGCGGGAGTCTTCCACGAGCAGTACTTC; cdr3_aa: CAWSALAGVFHEQYF; j_call: TRBJ2-7; clone_size: -; d_call: TRBD2; v_call: TRBV30
cdr3_nt: TGTGCCAGTAGTATAGATCAGGCCGGGAGCGGTGAAAAACTGTTTTTT; cdr3_aa: CASSIDQAGSGEKLFF; j_call: TRBJ1-4; clone_size: once; d_call: -; v_call: TRBV19
cdr3_nt: TGTGCCAGCAGCCCGAATCCAGCGGCCAACGAGCAGTACTTC; cdr3_aa: CASSPNPAANEQYF; j_call: TRBJ2-7; clone_size: -; d_call: -; v_call: TRBV7-2
cdr3_nt: TGTGCCAGCAGCTTAGTCTGGGCTAGCGAGGCGCAGTATTTT; cdr3_aa: CASSLVWASEAQYF; j_call: TRBJ2-3; clone_size: -; d_call: -; v_call: TRBV7-9
cdr3_nt: TGTGCCAGCACCACAGGGGGCTTAGGTGGCTACACCTTC; cdr3_aa: CASTTGGLGGYTF; j_call: TRBJ1-2; clone_size: -; d_call: TRBD1; v_call: TRBV9
cdr3_nt: TGTGCCAGCAGTTACGAGAATTGGGCGGCTAGCGGGAGTCGGGAGACCCAGTACTTC; cdr3_aa: CASSYENWAASGSRETQYF; j_call: TRBJ2-5; clone_size: -; d_call: TRBD2; v_call: TRBV6-2/TRBV6-3
cdr3_nt: TGTGCCACCAGCCCCTCGGGGGGGAGCTATGGCTACACCTTC; cdr3_aa: CATSPSGGSYGYTF; j_call: TRBJ1-2; clone_size: -; d_call: -; v_call: TRBV15
cdr3_nt: TGTGCCAGCAGCTTTGGCGCCGGGACAGGGGATAGATATGGCTACACCTTC; cdr3_aa: CASSFGAGTGDRYGYTF; j_call: TRBJ1-2; clone_size: -; d_call: TRBD1; v_call: TRBV7-9
cdr3_nt: TGTGCCAGCAGTCACCCTAGGGGGACACCGAACACAGATACGCAGTATTTT; cdr3_aa: CASSHPRGTPNTDTQYF; j_call: TRBJ2-3; clone_size: -; d_call: -; v_call: TRBV7-2
cdr3_nt: TGTGCCAGCAGTGAAGCGGCTGTAGGGGGTGATTATGGCTACACCTTC; cdr3_aa: CASSEAAVGGDYGYTF; j_call: TRBJ1-2; clone_size: -; d_call: -; v_call: TRBV6-1
cdr3_nt: TGTGCCAGTAGTATGGGGGGACAGGGTCAGCCCCAGCATTTT; cdr3_aa: CASSMGGQGQPQHF; j_call: TRBJ1-5; clone_size: -; d_call: TRBD1; v_call: TRBV19
cdr3_nt: TGTGCCAGCAGCCCCCGGACTAGCGGGAAGAGGTGGGAGACCCAGTACTTC; cdr3_aa: CASSPRTSGKRWETQYF; j_call: TRBJ2-5; clone_size: once; d_call: TRBD2; v_call: TRBV7-3
cdr3_nt: TGTGCCAGCAGCCCACTAGGTGGGGGGGAGCTGTTTTTT; cdr3_aa: CASSPLGGGELFF; j_call: TRBJ2-2; clone_size: -; d_call: -; v_call: TRBV6-2/TRBV6-3
cdr3_nt: TGTGCCAGCAGCCGTACTAGCGGGACGGGCGGGGAGCTGTTTTTT; cdr3_aa: CASSRTSGTGGELFF; j_call: TRBJ2-2; clone_size: -; d_call: TRBD2; v_call: TRBV7-2
cdr3_nt: TGTGCCAGTACCGGGACTAGCGGACCCTACGAGCAGTACTTC; cdr3_aa: CASTGTSGPYEQYF; j_call: TRBJ2-7; clone_size: -; d_call: TRBD2; v_call: TRBV19
cdr3_nt: TGTGCCAGCCCCGGTAACGCGAACACCGGGGAGCTGTTTTTT; cdr3_aa: CASPGNANTGELFF; j_call: TRBJ2-2; clone_size: -; d_call: -; v_call: TRBV18
cdr3_nt: TGTGCCAGAAGCCCACCGGCGGGGGGGCTGGGCTCCTACAATGAGCAGTTCTTC; cdr3_aa: CARSPPAGGLGSYNEQFF; j_call: TRBJ2-1; clone_size: -; d_call: TRBD2; v_call: TRBV5-3
cdr3_nt: TGTGCCAGCAGTGAACGGGAGAACACCGGGGAGCTGTTTTTT; cdr3_aa: CASSERENTGELFF; j_call: TRBJ2-2; clone_size: -; d_call: -; v_call: TRBV2
cdr3_nt: TGTGCCACCAGCAGAGGCGGCTACGAGCAGTACTTC; cdr3_aa: CATSRGGYEQYF; j_call: TRBJ2-7; clone_size: -; d_call: -; v_call: TRBV15
cdr3_nt: TGCAGCGTTGGTGGACGGGGGGGGAGCACTGAAGCTTTCTTT; cdr3_aa: CSVGGRGGSTEAFF; j_call: TRBJ1-1; clone_size: once; d_call: -; v_call: TRBV29-1
cdr3_nt: TGTGCCTGGGCCACAGGGGGTAGGGAGCAGTACTTC; cdr3_aa: CAWATGGREQYF; j_call: TRBJ2-7; clone_size: once; d_call: TRBD1; v_call: TRBV30
cdr3_nt: TGCAGTGCTAGTGGCGGGGGCGGCTACACCTTC; cdr3_aa: CSASGGGGYTF; j_call: TRBJ1-2; clone_size: -; d_call: -; v_call: TRBV20-1
cdr3_nt: TGTGCCAGCAGTGAAACGGGACATAGGGGCAATGAAAAACTGTTTTTT; cdr3_aa: CASSETGHRGNEKLFF; j_call: TRBJ1-4; clone_size: once; d_call: -; v_call: TRBV25-1
cdr3_nt: TGTGCCAGCTCACCACCCGGCAGGGGGGAGACCCAGTACTTC; cdr3_aa: CASSPPGRGETQYF; j_call: TRBJ2-5; clone_size: -; d_call: TRBD1; v_call: TRBV18
cdr3_nt: TGTGCCAGCAGTTTAGGGCAGACCTACAATGAGCAGTTCTTC; cdr3_aa: CASSLGQTYNEQFF; j_call: TRBJ2-1; clone_size: -; d_call: -; v_call: TRBV28
cdr3_nt: TGCGCCAGCAGCTTGGTGGACAAAAACTATGGCTACACCTTC; cdr3_aa: CASSLVDKNYGYTF; j_call: TRBJ1-2; clone_size: -; d_call: -; v_call: TRBV5-1